This note documents a single T cell receptor (beta chain) sequence. Germline CDR1 is MNHEY and CDR2 is SVGAGI. The ends lost 6 bases at V and 0 bases at J; junction bases unmatched: 2. The CDR3 has 14 residues. The method was immunoSEQ multiplex PCR; TCRdb's version includes in-frame clones alone and lacks a portion of them. The sample has 300,000 to 350,000 clones, 85% to 90% seen once. This entry belongs to a study of blood T cell repertoires in COVID-19. About the study: The cDNA or gDNA used as material had been derived from T cells, B-cell-depleted T cells, or PBMCs.

The specimen sequenced was peripheral blood. The J gene is TRBJ2-1, the V gene TRBV6-5; 7 nucleotides match TRBD2. The TCR originated in a woman aged 45-59 years with COVID-19, enrolled during active disease. CDR3 sequence: CASRSSGSYNEQFF. DNA for the CDR3: TGTGCCAGCAGATCTAGCGGCTCCTACAATGAGCAGTTCTTC.